This TCR beta chain was retrieved from a study of T cell responses to AZD1222 COVID-19 vaccine (dated by TCRdb to the early 2020s). Background for the entire study: AZD1222 recipients whose second dose came at about 4 weeks and those whose second dose came at about 12 weeks were combined into one group, since spike-specific TCR depth and breadth did not differ between the two schedules. Trial participants were enrolled by age into 18-55, 56-69 and 70-plus year subgroups, with approximately 150, 30 and 60 TCR-sequenced participants respectively. TCR sequencing covered about 230 trial participants: 207 given two doses of AZD1222 and about 26 given two doses of MenACWY control vaccine. General findings and caveats noted by the study authors: Vaccine-associated CD4 TCRs spanned the whole spike protein, with dominant responses in regions 160-218 and 743-854. Participants were mostly white British, with more females than males. The authors suggested clonal diversity may have been underestimated. Epitopes outside the regions mutated in the B.1.351 and B.1.1.7 variants were reportedly recognized by nearly half of the unique spike-specific TCRs. Only six or seven AZD1222 recipients were SARS-CoV-2 seropositive at baseline, limiting conclusions about previously exposed vaccinees. Spike-specific TCR breadth and depth rose significantly after two AZD1222 doses compared with day 0 and with MenACWY recipients. Because no samples from the day 14 peak response were available, repertoires could be characterized only after the peak T cell response. The 56-69-year group was small, and its depth increase did not reach significance, likely because of low power.

The CDR3 regions of human TCRbeta chains were analyzed by immunosequencing. The original methods were these. Repertoire TCRs were matched against a reference library of SARS-CoV-2-specific TCRs generated with the MIRA antigen-specificity platform. Breadth was defined as the fraction of unique TCRs that were SARS-CoV-2-associated, and depth was defined as the fraction of total T cells that were SARS-CoV-2-associated. Each spike-specific TCR was assigned to its reactive spike region and to a CD4 or CD8 class using the MIRA data. Log10-transformed breadth and depth values were compared by one-way ANOVA with Sidak's multiple comparisons tests. In TCRdb, the immuneACCESS table is reduced to in-frame sequences with V and J assigned. These tables do not hold every clone; where another copy was compared, an unresolved V gene accounts for under half, and the others remain unexplained. From that table come the V and J calls and clone size; the DNA was used to work out D and trimming. For this sample there are more than 50,000 clones; approximately 82% appear just once. Around 18% of the sample rests with the top ten.

The label giving this sample's time point can be read as: baseline before first vaccination. The vaccinee samples were drawn from two UK trials, COV001 and COV002, one of which was a single-blind randomized controlled phase 2/3 trial testing AZD1222 (ChAdOx1 nCoV-19) in healthy adults. Trial participant PBMC samples were collected at day 0 and day 28 after the second dose for TCRbeta chain sequencing. Worth noting for this clone: Its antigen is currently not known. No much larger clone is present one base from it, and per-base qualities are unavailable.

The sample was peripheral blood, taken on day 0 of AZD1222 vaccination. This sequence originates from an adult in good health.

The nucleotide sequence is TGTGCCAGCAGTCGACAGGGGTTAGCGCAGTACTTC. This sequence encodes CASSRQGLAQYF. The sequence links TRBV6-5 to TRBJ2-7; a stretch of 8 junction bases matches TRBD1. CDR1 MNHEY and CDR2 SVGAGI were looked up in the germline V gene. Including the terminal cysteine and phenylalanine, the CDR3 comprises 12 residues. The DNA shown is the 36-base CDR3, in frame from base 1. V ends up 5 bases short and J 9 bases short, with an unmatched junction base count of 6.